Listed below are T cell receptor beta chains from one sample, sequenced in a study of glioma-infiltrating T cells after dendritic cell vaccination. Libraries were prepared by immunoSEQ multiplex PCR; TCRdb keeps only in-frame clonotypes and omits some of them. The table shows about 50,000 clones, with 85% occurring only once. The sample was blood, taken after dendritic cell vaccination. All receptors derive from a human donor with glioblastoma. Each CDR3 is given without its conserved first and last residue.

V: TRBV29-1; CDR3: SVEDLRGAGASGGDETQY
V: TRBV11-2; CDR3: ASSVGQAYEQY
V: TRBV5-6; CDR3: ASSSRVNTGGLF
V: TRBV19; CDR3: ASRGTSLNTGELF
V: TRBV30; CDR3: AWSVGTARGDEQF
V: TRBV6-5; CDR3: ASSGTGSATQY
V: TRBV4-1; CDR3: ASSQAWSAEAF
V: TRBV10-3; CDR3: AIRRQANNSPLH
V: TRBV6-5; CDR3: ASSYPATVSTDTQY
V: TRBV4-2; CDR3: ASSQDHVTGADTGELF
V: TRBV6-4; CDR3: AILSSREVQPQH
V: TRBV11-1; CDR3: ASRGYGELF
V: TRBV7-2; CDR3: ASSPKGGASQPQH
V: TRBV6-1; CDR3: ASGAGDSPLH
V: TRBV4-2; CDR3: ASSQEEVGFGNTIY
V: TRBV7-6; CDR3: ASSLGTGIGAEAF
V: TRBV27; CDR3: ASSFGGGTRNQPQH
V: TRBV4-3; CDR3: ASSQDAVNPSYEQY
V: TRBV4-1; CDR3: ASSQEDLGRETQY
V: TRBV19; CDR3: ASSTLAGASNEQF
V: TRBV6-5; CDR3: ASREGPNTEAF
V: TRBV18; CDR3: ASSPRTATYEQY
V: TRBV7-3; CDR3: ASSLWTSGGTDTQY
V: TRBV7-3; CDR3: ASSPPGQGANTQY
V: TRBV18; CDR3: ASSPGTGGLYEQY
V: TRBV5-8; CDR3: ASTRQGTYYEQY
V: TRBV4-1; CDR3: ASSQVGGGLLSGANVLT
V: TRBV7-2; CDR3: ASSLDGGTYEQY
V: TRBV28; CDR3: ASSLIQGHQPQH
V: TRBV11-3; CDR3: ASSLEPGQGSEAF
V: TRBV27; CDR3: ASSLTPAEFTDTQY
V: TRBV4-2; CDR3: ASSQNRYEQY
V: TRBV25-1; CDR3: ASSEYGSYGNTIY
V: TRBV30; CDR3: AWSAGEGNQPQH
V: TRBV13; CDR3: ASSLGRTGHGTEAF
V: TRBV11-3; CDR3: ASSPRSIAGDNEQF
V: TRBV5-6; CDR3: ASSLGFGQGRTDTQY
V: TRBV13; CDR3: ASSSTHWRGTNTGELF
V: TRBV4-1; CDR3: ASRQMTGVATGELF